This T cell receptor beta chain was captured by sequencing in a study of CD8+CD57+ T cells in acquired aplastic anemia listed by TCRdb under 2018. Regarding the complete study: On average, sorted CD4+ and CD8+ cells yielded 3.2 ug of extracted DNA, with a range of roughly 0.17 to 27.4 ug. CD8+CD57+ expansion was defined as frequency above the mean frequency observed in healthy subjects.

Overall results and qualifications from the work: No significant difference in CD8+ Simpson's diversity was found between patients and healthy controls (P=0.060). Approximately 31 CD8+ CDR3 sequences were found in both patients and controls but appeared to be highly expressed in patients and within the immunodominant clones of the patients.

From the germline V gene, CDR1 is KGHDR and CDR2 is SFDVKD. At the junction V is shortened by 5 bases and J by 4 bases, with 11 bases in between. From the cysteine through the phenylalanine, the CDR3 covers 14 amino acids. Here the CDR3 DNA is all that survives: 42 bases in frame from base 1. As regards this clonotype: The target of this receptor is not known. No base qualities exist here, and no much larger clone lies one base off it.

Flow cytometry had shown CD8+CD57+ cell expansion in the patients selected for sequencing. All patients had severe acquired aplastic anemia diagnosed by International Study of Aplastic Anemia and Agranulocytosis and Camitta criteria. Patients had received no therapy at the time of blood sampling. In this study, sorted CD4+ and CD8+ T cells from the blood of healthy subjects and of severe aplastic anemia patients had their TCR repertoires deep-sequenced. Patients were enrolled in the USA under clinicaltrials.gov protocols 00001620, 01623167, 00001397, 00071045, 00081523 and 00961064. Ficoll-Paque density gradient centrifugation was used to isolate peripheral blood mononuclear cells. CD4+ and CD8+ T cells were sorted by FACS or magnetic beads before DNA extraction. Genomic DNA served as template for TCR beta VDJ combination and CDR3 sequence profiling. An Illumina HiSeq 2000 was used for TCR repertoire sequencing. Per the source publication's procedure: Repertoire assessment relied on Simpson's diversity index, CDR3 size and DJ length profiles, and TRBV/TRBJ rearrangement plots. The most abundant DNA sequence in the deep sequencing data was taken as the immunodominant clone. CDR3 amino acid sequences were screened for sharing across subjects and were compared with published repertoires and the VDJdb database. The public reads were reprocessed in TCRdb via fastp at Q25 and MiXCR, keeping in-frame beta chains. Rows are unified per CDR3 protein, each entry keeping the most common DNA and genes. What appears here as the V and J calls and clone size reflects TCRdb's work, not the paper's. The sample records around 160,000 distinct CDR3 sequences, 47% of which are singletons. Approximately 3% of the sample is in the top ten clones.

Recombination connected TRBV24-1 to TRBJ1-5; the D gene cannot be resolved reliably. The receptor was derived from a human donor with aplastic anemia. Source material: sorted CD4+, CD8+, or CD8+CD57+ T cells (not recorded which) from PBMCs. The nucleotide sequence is TGTGCCACCAGTGGGGGATGGGGAAATCAGCCCCAGCATTTT. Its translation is CATSGGWGNQPQHF.